The text below deals with one T cell receptor (beta chain). This clonotype was counted a few times. The target of this receptor is not known. Base qualities are not recorded, but no much larger clone differs from it by a single base. This sample was taken from a study of T-cell reconstitution after alpha-beta-depleted transplantation in children (dated by TCRdb to the mid-2010s). Turning to the overall study: T-cell immune reconstitution after TCRalphabeta/CD19-depleted allogeneic hematopoietic cell transplantation in children was quantitatively tracked in the study by means of TCR repertoire profiling. Broad study findings and their caveats: The high TCRbeta diversity at day 60 in some patients was ascribed to recipient T cells and intrathymic progenitors that had survived conditioning. The frequencies of hyperexpanded clones fell over the following months, and after one year, T-cell counts and TCRbeta diversity were mostly attributed to newly produced T cells. The apparently early alphabetaT-cell count recovery about two months after transplant was reportedly dependent on only several hundred rapidly expanded clones derived from non-depleted graft cells.

Libraries were built with PCR. Sequenced on an Illumina HiSeq 2500. Molecular barcoding was employed in the preparation of TCR libraries, with unique molecular identifiers being used to normalize TCRbeta repertoire quantification. Using fastp trimming at Q25 and MiXCR clonotype assembly, TCRdb reanalyzed the public sequencing data and kept in-frame beta chains. Duplicate CDR3 protein sequences are folded into a single record with the most common DNA and genes. Here the sample has around 450,000 distinct CDR3 sequences; 15% to 20% occur a single time. 29% of the sample is taken by the ten largest. The germline V gene supplies CDR1 LGHNA and CDR2 YSLEER. From cysteine to phenylalanine, the CDR3 is 19 amino acids long. CDR3 DNA is the only sequence kept; it has 57 bases, read in frame from the first base. V loses 0 bases at its end and J loses 1 base; junction bases beyond the gene matches: 5. The sample's treatment or condition label, in plain terms: allogeneic hematopoietic cell transplantation with graft depleted of TCRalphabeta T cells and CD19 B cells. Transplant recipients were children who received TCRalphabeta/CD19-depleted allogeneic hematopoietic cell grafts.

The TCR originated in a boy younger than two who had a stem cell transplant for Wiskott-Aldrich syndrome, so the T cells may come from the graft donor. The sequenced sample was PBMCs, mostly from graft donor cells, obtained 360 days after TCRalphabeta/CD19-depleted stem cell transplant. The rearrangement combines TRBV4-3 with TRBJ2-2; 13 middle bases align to TRBD2. In nucleotide form, the sequence is TGCGCCAGCAGCCAAGACGCACTAGCGGGAGGGAAGAACACCGGGGAGCTGTTTTTT. Its protein is CASSQDALAGGKNTGELFF.